What follows describes a single TCR beta chain. The antigen is unknown. Method: immunoSEQ multiplex PCR; TCRdb's copy keeps in-frame clones and lacks some. The table includes some 130,000 clones, approximately 94% detected once. This CDR3 is built from 14 residues. J was trimmed by 5 bases and V by 4 bases; bases with no gene match: 5. Germline V gives CDR1 SNHLY, CDR2 FYNNEI. The data belong to a study of graft-versus-host responses after intestinal transplantation. Study overall: Each transplant was multivisceral, liver-intestinal, or isolated intestinal.

General study points: GvH clones surfaced in recipient marrow, some emerging earlier in ileum or blood. Peak GvH clone levels in circulation were associated with early post-transplant HvG declines. Some patients had graft-donor T cell macrochimerism. In their allografts, the ratios of graft-versus-host to host-versus-graft T cell clones were high.

The sequence was obtained from a human donor who received an intestinal transplant. V and J are TRBV2 and TRBJ1-1; 9 bases are shared with TRBD1. Source: unstimulated CD4+ T cells sorted from spleen or lymph node cells, taken before intestinal transplant. The CDR3 protein is CASSVDRGFTEAFF. The DNA of the CDR3 is TGTGCCAGCAGTGTCGACAGGGGGTTTACTGAAGCTTTCTTT. Combining the CDR3 with reference TRBV2 and TRBJ1-1 gives the whole variable domain EPEVTQTPSHQVTQMGQEVILRCVPISNHLYFYWYRQILGQKVEFLVSFYNNEISEKSEIFDDQFSVERPDGSNFTLKIRSTKLEDSAMYFCASSVDRGFTEAFFGQGTRLTVV.